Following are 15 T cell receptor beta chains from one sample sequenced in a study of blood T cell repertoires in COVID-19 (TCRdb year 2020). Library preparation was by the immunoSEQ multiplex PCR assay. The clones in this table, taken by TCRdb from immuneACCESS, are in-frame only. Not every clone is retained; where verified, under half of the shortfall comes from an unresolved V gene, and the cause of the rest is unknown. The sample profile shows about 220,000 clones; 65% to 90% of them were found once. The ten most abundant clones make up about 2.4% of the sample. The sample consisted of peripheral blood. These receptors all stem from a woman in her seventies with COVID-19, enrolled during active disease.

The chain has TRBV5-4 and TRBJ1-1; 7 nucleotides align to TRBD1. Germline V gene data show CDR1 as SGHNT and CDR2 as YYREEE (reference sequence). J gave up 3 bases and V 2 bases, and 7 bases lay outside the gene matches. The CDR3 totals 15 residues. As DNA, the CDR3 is TGTGCCAGCAGCTTAGAACAGGGGATTTACACTGAAGCTTTCTTT. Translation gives CASSLEQGIYTEAFF.

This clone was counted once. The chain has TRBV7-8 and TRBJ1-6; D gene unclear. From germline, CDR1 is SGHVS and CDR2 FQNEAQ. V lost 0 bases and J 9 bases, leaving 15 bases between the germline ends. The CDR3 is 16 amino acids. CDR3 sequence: CASSLARGSIGSPLHF. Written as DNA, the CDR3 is TGTGCCAGCAGCTTAGCGAGAGGCAGTATCGGTTCACCCCTCCACTTT.

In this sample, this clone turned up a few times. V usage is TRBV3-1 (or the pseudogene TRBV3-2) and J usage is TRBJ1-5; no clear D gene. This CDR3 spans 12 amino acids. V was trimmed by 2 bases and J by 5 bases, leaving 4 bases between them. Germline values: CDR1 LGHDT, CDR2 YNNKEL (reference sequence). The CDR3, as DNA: TGTGCCAGCAGCCAACGGGATCAGCCCCAGCATTTT. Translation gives CASSQRDQPQHF.

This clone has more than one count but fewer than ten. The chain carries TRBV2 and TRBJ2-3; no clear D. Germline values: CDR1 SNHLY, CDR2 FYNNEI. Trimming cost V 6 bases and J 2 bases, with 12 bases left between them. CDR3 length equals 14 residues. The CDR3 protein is CASSLHTVTDTQYF. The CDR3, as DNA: TGTGCCAGCAGCCTACATACAGTCACAGATACGCAGTATTTT. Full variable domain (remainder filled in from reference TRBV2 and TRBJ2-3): EPEVTQTPSHQVTQMGQEVILRCVPISNHLYFYWYRQILGQKVEFLVSFYNNEISEKSEIFDDQFSVERPDGSNFTLKIRSTKLEDSAMYFCASSLHTVTDTQYFGPGTRLTVL.

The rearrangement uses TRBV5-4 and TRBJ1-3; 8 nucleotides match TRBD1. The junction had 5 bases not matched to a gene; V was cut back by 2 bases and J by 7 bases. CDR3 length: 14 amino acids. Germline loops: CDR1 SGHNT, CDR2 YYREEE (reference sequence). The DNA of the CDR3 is TGTGCCAGCAGCTTTGGGACAGGCGGTAACACCATATATTTT. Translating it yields CASSFGTGGNTIYF.

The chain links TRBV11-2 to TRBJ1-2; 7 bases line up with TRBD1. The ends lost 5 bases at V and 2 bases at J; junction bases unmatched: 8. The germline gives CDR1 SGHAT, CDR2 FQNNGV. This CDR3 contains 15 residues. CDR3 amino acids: CASSRDRVSNYGYTF. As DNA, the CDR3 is TGTGCCAGCAGCAGAGACAGGGTTTCCAACTATGGCTACACCTTC.

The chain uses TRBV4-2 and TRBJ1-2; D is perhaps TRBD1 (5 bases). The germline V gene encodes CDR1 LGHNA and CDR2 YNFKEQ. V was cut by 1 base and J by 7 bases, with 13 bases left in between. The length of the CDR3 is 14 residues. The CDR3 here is CASSQAAGVGGYTF. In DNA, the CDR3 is TGTGCCAGCAGCCAAGCCGCGGGGGTCGGTGGCTACACCTTC.

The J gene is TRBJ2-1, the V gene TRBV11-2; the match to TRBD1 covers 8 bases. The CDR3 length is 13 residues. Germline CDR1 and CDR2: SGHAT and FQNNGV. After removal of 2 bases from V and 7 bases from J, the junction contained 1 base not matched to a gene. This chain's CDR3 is CASSLYRGNEQFF. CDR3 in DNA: TGTGCCAGCAGCTTATACAGGGGGAATGAGCAGTTCTTC.

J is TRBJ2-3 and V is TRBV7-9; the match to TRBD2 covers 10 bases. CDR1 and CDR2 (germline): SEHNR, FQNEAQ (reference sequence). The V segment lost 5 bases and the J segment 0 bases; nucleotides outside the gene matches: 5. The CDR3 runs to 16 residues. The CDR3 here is CASSRLAGTSTDTQYF. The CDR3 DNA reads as TGTGCCAGCAGCCGACTAGCGGGTACTAGCACAGATACGCAGTATTTT.

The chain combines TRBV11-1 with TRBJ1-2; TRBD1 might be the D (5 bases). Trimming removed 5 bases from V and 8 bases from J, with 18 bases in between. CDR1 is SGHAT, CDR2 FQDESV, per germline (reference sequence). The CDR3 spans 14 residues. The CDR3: CASSPRAGSFGYTF. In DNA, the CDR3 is TGTGCCAGCAGCCCCAGGGCCGGGAGTTTCGGCTACACCTTC.

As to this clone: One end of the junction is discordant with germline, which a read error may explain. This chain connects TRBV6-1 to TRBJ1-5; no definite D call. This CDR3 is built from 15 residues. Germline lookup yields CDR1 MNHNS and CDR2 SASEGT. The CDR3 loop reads CASRDGIDSNQPQHF. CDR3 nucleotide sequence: TGTGCCAGCCGTGACGGGATAGATAGCAATCAGCCCCAGCATTTT.

The CDR3 DNA reads TGCAGCGTTGTCTGGGCGATGAACACTGAAGCTTTCTTT. It is translated as CSVVWAMNTEAFF. This rearrangement joins TRBV29-1 to TRBJ1-1; the D is unclear. Germline V gene lookup returns CDR1 SQVTM and CDR2 ANQGSEA. The length of the CDR3 is 13 residues. Trimming took 4 bases from V and 0 from J, leaving 9 bases between them.

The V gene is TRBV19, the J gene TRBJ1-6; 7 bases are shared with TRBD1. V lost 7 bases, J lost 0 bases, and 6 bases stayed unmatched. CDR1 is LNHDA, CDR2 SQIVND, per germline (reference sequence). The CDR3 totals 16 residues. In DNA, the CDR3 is TGTGCCAGTAAAGGACAGGAGAGCTCCTATAATTCACCCCTCCACTTT. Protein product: CASKGQESSYNSPLHF.

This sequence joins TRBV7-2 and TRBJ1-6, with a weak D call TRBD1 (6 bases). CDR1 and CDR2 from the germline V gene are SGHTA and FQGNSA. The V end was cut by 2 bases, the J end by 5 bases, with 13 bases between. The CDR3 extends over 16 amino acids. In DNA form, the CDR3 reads TGTGCCAGCAGCTTAATGTCACAGGGAGATAATTCACCCCTCCACTTT. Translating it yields CASSLMSQGDNSPLHF.

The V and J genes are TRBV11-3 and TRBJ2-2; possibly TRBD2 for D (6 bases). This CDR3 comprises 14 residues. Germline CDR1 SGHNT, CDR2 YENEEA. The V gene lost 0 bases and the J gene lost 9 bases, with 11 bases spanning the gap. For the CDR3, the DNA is TGTGCCAGCAGCTTAGATCCGGGAGCCCGGGAGCTGTTTTTT. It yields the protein CASSLDPGARELFF.